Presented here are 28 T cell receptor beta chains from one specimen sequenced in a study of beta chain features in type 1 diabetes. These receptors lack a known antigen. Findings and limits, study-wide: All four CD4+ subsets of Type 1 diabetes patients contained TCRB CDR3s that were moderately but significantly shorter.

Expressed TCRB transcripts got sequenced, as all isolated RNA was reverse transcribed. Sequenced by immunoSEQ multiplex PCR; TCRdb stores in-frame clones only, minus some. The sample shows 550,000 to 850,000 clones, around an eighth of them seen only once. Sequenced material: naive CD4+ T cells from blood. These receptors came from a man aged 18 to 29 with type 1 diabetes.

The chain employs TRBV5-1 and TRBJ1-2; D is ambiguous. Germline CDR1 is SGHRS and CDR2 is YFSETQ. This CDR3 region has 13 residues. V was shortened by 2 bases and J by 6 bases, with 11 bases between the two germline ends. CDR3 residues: CASSFGSENGYTF. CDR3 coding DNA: TGCGCCAGCAGCTTTGGTTCTGAGAATGGCTACACCTTC.

In DNA, the CDR3 is TGTGCCAGCAGTTCCCCCAACGGAGAACTGTTTTTT. This encodes CASSSPNGELFF. This chain uses TRBV6-5 with TRBJ1-4; D is ambiguous. Trimming cost V 4 bases and J 12 bases, with 12 bases left between them. The CDR3 consists of 12 residues. Germline V lookup: CDR1 MNHEY, CDR2 SVGAGI.

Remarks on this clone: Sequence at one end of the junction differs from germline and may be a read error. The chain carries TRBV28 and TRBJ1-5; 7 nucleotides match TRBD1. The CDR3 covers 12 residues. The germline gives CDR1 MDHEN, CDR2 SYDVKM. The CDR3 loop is CASSSRTGGLNF. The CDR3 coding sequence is TGTGCCAGCAGTTCCCGGACAGGAGGGCTAAATTTT.

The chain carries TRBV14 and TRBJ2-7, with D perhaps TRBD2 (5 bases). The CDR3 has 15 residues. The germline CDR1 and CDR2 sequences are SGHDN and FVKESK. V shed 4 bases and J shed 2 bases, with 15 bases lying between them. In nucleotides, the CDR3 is TGTGCCAGCAGCCGCAGAGCGGAAATTACCTACGAGCAGTACTTC. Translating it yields CASSRRAEITYEQYF.

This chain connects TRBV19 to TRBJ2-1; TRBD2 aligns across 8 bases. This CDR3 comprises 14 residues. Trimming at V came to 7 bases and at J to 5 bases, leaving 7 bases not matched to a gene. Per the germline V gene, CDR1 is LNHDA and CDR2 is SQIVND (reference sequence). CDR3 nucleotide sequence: TGTGCCAGTAAGGGTAGCGGGGCAAACAATGAGCAGTTCTTC. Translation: CASKGSGANNEQFF. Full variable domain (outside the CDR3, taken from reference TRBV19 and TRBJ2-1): DGGITQSPKYLFRKEGQNVTLSCEQNLNHDAMYWYRQDPGQGLRLIYYSQIVNDFQKGDIAEGYSVSREKKESFPLTVTSAQKNPTAFYLCASKGSGANNEQFFGPGTRLTVL.

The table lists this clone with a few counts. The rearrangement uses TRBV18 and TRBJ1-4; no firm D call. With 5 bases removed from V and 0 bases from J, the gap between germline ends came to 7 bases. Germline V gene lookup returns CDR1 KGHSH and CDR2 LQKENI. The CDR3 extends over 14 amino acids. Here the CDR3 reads CASSARSTNEKLFF. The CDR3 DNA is TGTGCCAGCTCAGCGCGGTCAACTAATGAAAAACTGTTTTTT.

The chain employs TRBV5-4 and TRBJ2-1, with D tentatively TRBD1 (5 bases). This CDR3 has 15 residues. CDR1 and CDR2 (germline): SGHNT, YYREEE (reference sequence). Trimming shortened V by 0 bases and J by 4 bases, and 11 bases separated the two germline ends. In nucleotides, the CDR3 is TGTGCCAGCAGCTTGGGGACAAGTCTTTACAATGAGCAGTTCTTC. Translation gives CASSLGTSLYNEQFF.

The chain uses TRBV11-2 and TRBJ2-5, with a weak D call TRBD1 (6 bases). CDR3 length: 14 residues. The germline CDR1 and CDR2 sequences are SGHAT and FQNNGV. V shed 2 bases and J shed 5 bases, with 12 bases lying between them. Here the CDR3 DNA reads TGTGCCAGCAGCTTAATAGCAGGGGTCGAGACCCAGTACTTC. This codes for CASSLIAGVETQYF.

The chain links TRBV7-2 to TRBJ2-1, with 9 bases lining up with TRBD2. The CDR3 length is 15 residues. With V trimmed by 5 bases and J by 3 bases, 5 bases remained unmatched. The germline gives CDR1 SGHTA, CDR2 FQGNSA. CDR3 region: CASSRAGGGYNEQFF. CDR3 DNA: TGTGCCAGCAGCCGAGCGGGGGGAGGCTACAATGAGCAGTTCTTC.

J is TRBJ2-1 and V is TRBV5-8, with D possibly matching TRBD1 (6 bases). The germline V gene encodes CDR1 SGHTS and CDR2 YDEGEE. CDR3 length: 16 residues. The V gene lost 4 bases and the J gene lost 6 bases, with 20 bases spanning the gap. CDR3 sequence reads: CASSHSTPLGANEQFF. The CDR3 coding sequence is TGTGCCAGCAGCCATTCGACTCCCCTGGGGGCCAATGAGCAGTTCTTC.

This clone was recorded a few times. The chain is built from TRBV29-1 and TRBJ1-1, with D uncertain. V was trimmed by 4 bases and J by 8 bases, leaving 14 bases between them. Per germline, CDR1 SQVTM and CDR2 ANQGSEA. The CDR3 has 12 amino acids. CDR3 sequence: CSVVTEAGEAFF. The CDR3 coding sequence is TGCAGCGTTGTAACGGAGGCAGGCGAAGCTTTCTTT.

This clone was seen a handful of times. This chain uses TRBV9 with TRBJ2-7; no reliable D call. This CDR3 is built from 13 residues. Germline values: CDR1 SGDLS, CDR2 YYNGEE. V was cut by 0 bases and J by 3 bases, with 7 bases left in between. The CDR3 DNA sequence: TGTGCCAGCAGCGTAGTGGCCAGCTACGAGCAGTACTTC. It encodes CASSVVASYEQYF. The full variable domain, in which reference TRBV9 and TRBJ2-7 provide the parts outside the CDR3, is DSGVTQTPKHLITATGQRVTLRCSPRSGDLSVYWYQQSLDQGLQFLIQYYNGEERAKGNILERFSAQQFPDLHSELNLSSLELGDSALYFCASSVVASYEQYFGPGTRLTVT.

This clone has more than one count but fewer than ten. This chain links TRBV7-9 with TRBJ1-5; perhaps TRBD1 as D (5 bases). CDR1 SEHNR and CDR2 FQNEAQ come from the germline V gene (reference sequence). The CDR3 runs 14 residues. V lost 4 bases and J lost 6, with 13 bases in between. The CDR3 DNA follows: TGTGCCAGCAGCTCCGGGGGAGGGAGTCAGCCCCAGCATTTT. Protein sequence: CASSSGGGSQPQHF.

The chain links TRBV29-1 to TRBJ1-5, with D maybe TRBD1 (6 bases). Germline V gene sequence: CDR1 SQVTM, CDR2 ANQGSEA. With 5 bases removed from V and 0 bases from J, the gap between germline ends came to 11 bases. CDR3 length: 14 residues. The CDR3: CSVQDSGSNQPQHF. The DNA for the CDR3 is TGCAGCGTTCAGGACAGCGGTAGCAATCAGCCCCAGCATTTT.

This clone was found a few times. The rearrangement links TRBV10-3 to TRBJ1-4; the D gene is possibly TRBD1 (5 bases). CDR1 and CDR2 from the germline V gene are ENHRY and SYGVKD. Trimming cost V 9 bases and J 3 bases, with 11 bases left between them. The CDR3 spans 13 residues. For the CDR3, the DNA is TGTGCCATAGGCGGGACTGCTAATGAAAAACTGTTTTTT. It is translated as CAIGGTANEKLFF.

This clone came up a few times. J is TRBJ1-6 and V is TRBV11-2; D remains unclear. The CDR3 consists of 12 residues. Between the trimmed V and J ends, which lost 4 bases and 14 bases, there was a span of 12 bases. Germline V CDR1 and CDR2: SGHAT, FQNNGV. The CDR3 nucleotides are TGTGCCAGCAGCTACACGGGCGGGGCCCTCCACTTT. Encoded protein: CASSYTGGALHF.

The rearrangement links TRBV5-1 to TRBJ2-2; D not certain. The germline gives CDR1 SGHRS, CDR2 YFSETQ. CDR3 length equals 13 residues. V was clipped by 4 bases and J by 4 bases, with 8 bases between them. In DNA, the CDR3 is TGCGCCAGCAGCACGGACGGCACCGGGGAGCTGTTTTTT. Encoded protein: CASSTDGTGELFF.

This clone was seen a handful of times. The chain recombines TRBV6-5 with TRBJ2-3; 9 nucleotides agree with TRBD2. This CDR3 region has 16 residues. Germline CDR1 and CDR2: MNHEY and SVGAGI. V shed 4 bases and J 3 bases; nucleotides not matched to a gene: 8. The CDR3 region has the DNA TGTGCCAGCAGTTTGGGGACTAGCCTGAAGACAGATACGCAGTATTTT. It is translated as CASSLGTSLKTDTQYF.

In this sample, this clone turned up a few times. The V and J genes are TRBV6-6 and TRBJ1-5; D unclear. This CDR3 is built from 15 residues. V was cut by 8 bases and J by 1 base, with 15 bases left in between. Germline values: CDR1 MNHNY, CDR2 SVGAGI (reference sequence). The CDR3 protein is CASLPVSGSNQPQHF. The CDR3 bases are TGTGCCAGCCTTCCCGTGAGCGGCAGCAATCAGCCCCAGCATTTT.

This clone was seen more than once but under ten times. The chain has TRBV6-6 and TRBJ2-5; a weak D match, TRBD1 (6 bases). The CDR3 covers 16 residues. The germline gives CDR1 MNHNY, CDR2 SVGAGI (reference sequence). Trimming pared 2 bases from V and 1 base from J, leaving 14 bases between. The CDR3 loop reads CASSYPGTGFQETQYF. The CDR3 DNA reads TGTGCCAGCAGTTACCCGGGAACAGGGTTCCAAGAGACCCAGTACTTC.

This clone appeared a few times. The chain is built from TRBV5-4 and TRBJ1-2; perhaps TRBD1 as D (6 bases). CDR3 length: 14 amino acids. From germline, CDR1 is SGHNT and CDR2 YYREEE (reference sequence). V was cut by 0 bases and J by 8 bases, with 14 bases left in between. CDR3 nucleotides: TGTGCCAGCAGCTTGGCCTCTGTCACAGGGGGCTACACCTTC. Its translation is CASSLASVTGGYTF.

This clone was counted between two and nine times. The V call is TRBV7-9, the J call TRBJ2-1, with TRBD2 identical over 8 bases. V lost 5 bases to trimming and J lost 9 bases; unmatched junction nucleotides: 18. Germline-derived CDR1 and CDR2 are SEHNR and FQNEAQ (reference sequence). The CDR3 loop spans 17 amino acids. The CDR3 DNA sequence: TGTGCCAGCAGCCCCCTCCGACTCCCGGGGGGGGTGGGTGAGCAGTTCTTC. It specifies CASSPLRLPGGVGEQFF.

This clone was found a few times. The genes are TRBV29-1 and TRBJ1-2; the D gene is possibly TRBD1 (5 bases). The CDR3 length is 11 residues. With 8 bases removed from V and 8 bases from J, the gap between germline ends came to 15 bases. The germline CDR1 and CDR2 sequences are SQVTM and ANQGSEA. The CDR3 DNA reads TGCAGCTTCGACGGGGGAAGAGGCTACACCTTC. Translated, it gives CSFDGGRGYTF.

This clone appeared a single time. CDR3 protein: CASSRGQGDGNQPQHF. The CDR3 coding sequence is TGTGCCAGCAGCCGGGGACAGGGGGATGGCAATCAGCCCCAGCATTTT. The chain is built from TRBV7-2 and TRBJ1-5; 11 bases fit TRBD1. Looked up from germline, CDR1 is SGHTA and CDR2 is FQGNSA. This CDR3 spans 16 amino acids. V was pared by 5 bases and J by 2 bases, with 5 bases of the junction left unmatched.

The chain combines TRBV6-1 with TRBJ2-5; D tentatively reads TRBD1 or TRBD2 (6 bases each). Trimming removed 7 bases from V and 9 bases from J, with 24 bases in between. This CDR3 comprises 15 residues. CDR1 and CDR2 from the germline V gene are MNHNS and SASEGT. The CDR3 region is CASTEGGTQARAQYF. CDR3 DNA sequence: TGTGCCAGCACCGAAGGGGGGACACAGGCTCGTGCCCAGTACTTC.

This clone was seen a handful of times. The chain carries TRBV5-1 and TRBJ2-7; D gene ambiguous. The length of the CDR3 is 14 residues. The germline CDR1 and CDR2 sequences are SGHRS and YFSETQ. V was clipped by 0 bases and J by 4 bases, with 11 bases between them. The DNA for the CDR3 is TGCGCCAGCAGCTTGGGGCTGGCGGATTACGAGCAGTACTTC. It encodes CASSLGLADYEQYF.

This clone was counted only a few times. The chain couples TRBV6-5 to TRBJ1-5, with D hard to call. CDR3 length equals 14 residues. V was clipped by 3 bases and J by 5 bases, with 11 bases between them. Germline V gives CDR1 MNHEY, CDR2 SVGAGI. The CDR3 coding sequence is TGTGCCAGCAGTTATGGAAGGTCCGATCAGCCCCAGCATTTT. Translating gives CASSYGRSDQPQHF.

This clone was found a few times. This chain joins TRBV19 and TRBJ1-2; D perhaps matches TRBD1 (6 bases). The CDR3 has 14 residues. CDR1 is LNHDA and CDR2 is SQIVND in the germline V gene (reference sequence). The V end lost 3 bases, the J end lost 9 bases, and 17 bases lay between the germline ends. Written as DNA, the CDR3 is TGTGCCAGTAGTATCCCGGGGGCAGAAGGACGCTACACCTTC. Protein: CASSIPGAEGRYTF.